The 13 T cell receptor beta chains reported below all come from one sample, sequenced in a study of long-term antiretroviral therapy in people with HIV. A v3.0 immunoSEQ assay was performed at survey level. The method was immunoSEQ multiplex PCR; TCRdb's version includes in-frame clones alone and lacks a portion of them. This sample carries around 15,000 clones, around four fifths of them seen once, and the ten largest clones take roughly 8.4%. The sample was unsorted PBMCs, taken 0.1 years after starting antiretroviral therapy. These receptors all come from a man aged 18-30 years with HIV.

CDR3 DNA: TGTGCCAGCACGCTTGGGACAGGGTTATCATCGGAGCAGTACTTC. As protein: CASTLGTGLSSEQYF. The chain recombines TRBV5-4 with TRBJ2-7, with TRBD1 identical over 9 bases. Germline assignment: CDR1 SGHNT and CDR2 YYREEE (reference sequence). This CDR3 is 15 amino acids long. The V segment lost 6 bases and the J segment 7 bases; nucleotides outside the gene matches: 14.

The gene calls are TRBV21-1 and TRBJ2-1; TRBD1, the table's D call, was not compared with the DNA. TRBV21-1 is classified as a pseudogene. The CDR3 spans 13 residues. The CDR3 DNA is TGTGCCAGCAGCAAAGATCCAGGGAATGAGCAGTTCTTC. It encodes CASSKDPGNEQFF.

In its sample, this clone was seen a few times. The V and J genes are TRBV7-3 and TRBJ1-1, with TRBD1 as a possible D gene (5 bases). Germline V gene data show CDR1 as SGHTA and CDR2 as FQGTGA. The CDR3 is 13 amino acids. V gave up 3 bases and J gave up 5 bases, with 10 bases separating them. As DNA, the CDR3 is TGTGCCAGCAGCTTTGGCGGGGGAACTGAAGCTTTCTTT. Protein product: CASSFGGGTEAFF.

The chain employs TRBV30 and TRBJ2-7; no definite D call. The CDR3 runs to 13 residues. V lost 2 bases and J lost 2, with 10 bases in between. CDR1 is GTSNPN and CDR2 is SVGIG in the germline V gene (reference sequence). CDR3 in DNA: TGTGCCTGGAGTATGGGGTGGGCCTACGAGCAGTACTTC. Its translation: CAWSMGWAYEQYF.

This clone is medium-sized. The chain couples TRBV7-6 to TRBJ2-5, with D hard to call. V dropped 3 bases and J dropped 2 bases, with 7 bases sitting between them. This CDR3 comprises 13 residues. Per the germline V gene, CDR1 is SGHVS and CDR2 is FNYEAQ. DNA of the CDR3: TGTGCCAGCAGCTTGTGGCGGCAAGAGACCCAGTACTTC. The encoded protein is CASSLWRQETQYF.

The V gene is TRBV27, the J gene TRBJ2-2, with TRBD1 identical over 8 bases. The V and J ends lost 4 bases and 7 bases, in that order; junction bases with no gene match: 5. The CDR3 loop spans 14 amino acids. CDR1 and CDR2 from the germline V gene are MNHEY and SMNVEV (reference sequence). This CDR3 reads CASSSRDRFGELFF. The CDR3, as DNA: TGTGCCAGCAGTTCCCGGGACAGGTTCGGGGAGCTGTTTTTT.

This sequence joins TRBV9 and TRBJ2-1; 10 bases match TRBD2. V lost 6 bases, J lost 2 bases, and 17 bases stayed unmatched. This CDR3 region has 19 residues. Germline V lookup: CDR1 SGDLS, CDR2 YYNGEE. CDR3 sequence: CASTGRAGGPGWTYNEQFF. CDR3 nucleotide sequence: TGTGCCAGCACCGGGAGAGCGGGAGGGCCTGGGTGGACCTACAATGAGCAGTTCTTC. Together with reference TRBV9 and TRBJ2-1, the CDR3 gives the full variable domain: DSGVTQTPKHLITATGQRVTLRCSPRSGDLSVYWYQQSLDQGLQFLIQYYNGEERAKGNILERFSAQQFPDLHSELNLSSLELGDSALYFCASTGRAGGPGWTYNEQFFGPGTRLTVL.

The chain is built from TRBV5-6 and TRBJ2-4, with D possibly matching TRBD1 (5 bases). V shed 2 bases and J shed 3 bases, with 21 bases lying between them. The CDR3 contains 18 residues. Germline CDR1 is SGHDT and CDR2 is YYEEEE. CDR3 in DNA: TGTGCCAGCAGCTTAAGGGGTAACGTCCCTTCCTTCAAAAACATTCAGTACTTC. Translation: CASSLRGNVPSFKNIQYF. The full variable domain, rest sourced from reference TRBV5-6 and TRBJ2-4, is DAGVTQSPTHLIKTRGQQVTLRCSPKSGHDTVSWYQQALGQGPQFIFQYYEEEERQRGNFPDRFSGHQFPNYSSELNVNALLLGDSALYLCASSLRGNVPSFKNIQYFGAGTRLSVL.

The genes are TRBV5-6 and TRBJ2-5; D might be TRBD2 (6 bases). The J call may be mistaken, given a closer DNA end match to TRBJ2-7. In germline, CDR1 is SGHDT, CDR2 YYEEEE. CDR3 length: 16 residues. For the CDR3, the DNA is TGTGCCAGCAGCTTGGCTTCCGGCGGGGCTCTCTACGAGCAGTACTTC. The encoded protein is CASSLASGGALYEQYF.

J is TRBJ1-4 and V is TRBV11-2; 9 positions match TRBD1. Germline CDR1 SGHAT, CDR2 FQNNGV. The CDR3 has 14 residues. V shed 5 bases, J shed 7 bases, and the junction held 5 bases outside the gene matches. CDR3 sequence reads: CASSGTGWAEKLFF. In DNA form, the CDR3 reads TGTGCCAGCAGCGGGACAGGGTGGGCTGAAAAACTGTTTTTT.

V gene TRBV5-4 combines with J gene TRBJ1-5; 8 bases are shared with TRBD1. The germline CDR1 and CDR2 sequences are SGHNT and YYREEE (reference sequence). The V gene end was trimmed by 4 bases and the J gene end by 9 bases; junction bases not matched to a gene: 6. This CDR3 comprises 13 residues. The CDR3 is CASSQDRGRPQHF. DNA for the CDR3: TGTGCCAGCAGCCAAGACAGGGGAAGGCCCCAGCATTTT.

V and J are TRBV4-1 and TRBJ2-5, with D possibly being TRBD2 (5 bases). Germline V CDR1 and CDR2: MGHRA, YSYEKL. The CDR3 spans 14 residues. V was shortened by 0 bases and J by 1 base, with 6 bases between the two germline ends. The CDR3 loop is CASSQDSGQETQYF. The CDR3 region has the DNA TGCGCCAGCAGCCAAGACAGCGGCCAAGAGACCCAGTACTTC.

The genes are TRBV27 and TRBJ2-1, with D unclear. V lost 2 bases and J lost 6, with 8 bases in between. Germline-derived CDR1 and CDR2 are MNHEY and SMNVEV (reference sequence). The CDR3 totals 13 residues. The CDR3 sequence: CASSLMLSNEQFF. CDR3 DNA sequence: TGTGCCAGCAGTTTAATGTTGAGCAATGAGCAGTTCTTC.